A selection of T cell receptor beta chains follows, all from one sample in a study of T cells in localized non-small cell lung cancer. TCRdb's copy holds only in-frame clones and misses some; the assay was immunoSEQ multiplex PCR. The table includes over 55,000 clones, approximately 87% detected once. This specimen consisted of peripheral blood, obtained before any cancer treatment. The receptors derive from a woman aged 40-70 years with stage I lung adenocarcinoma. The CDR3 runs from the conserved cysteine through the conserved F or W. Each record gives: clone size, V gene, J gene, D gene, CDR3 DNA, CDR3 protein. A D gene is named only where the DNA matches it firmly. Clone size is not always given. Where it is, it says once, few, many or a class for expanded clones.

clone size: .
V gene: TRBV7-2
J gene: TRBJ2-6
D gene: .
CDR3 DNA: TGTGCCAGCAGCTTATCAAGCTCTGGGGCCAACGTCCTGACTTTC
CDR3 protein: CASSLSSSGANVLTF

clone size: .
V gene: TRBV6-6
J gene: TRBJ2-7
D gene: TRBD1
CDR3 DNA: TGTGCCAGCAGTTTGGACAGGGAAAGGTACGAGCAGTACTTC
CDR3 protein: CASSLDRERYEQYF

clone size: .
V gene: TRBV7-2
J gene: TRBJ1-3
D gene: TRBD1
CDR3 DNA: TGTGCCAGCAGCTTAGTGGACAGGGTGCCACTCTCTGGAAACACCATATATTTT
CDR3 protein: CASSLVDRVPLSGNTIYF

clone size: .
V gene: TRBV7-6
J gene: TRBJ2-2
D gene: TRBD2
CDR3 DNA: TGTGCCAGCAGCTTACGAGCGGGGGGGAACACCGGGGAGCTGTTTTTT
CDR3 protein: CASSLRAGGNTGELFF

clone size: .
V gene: TRBV19
J gene: TRBJ2-1
D gene: .
CDR3 DNA: TGTGCCAGTAGTATAAAGGCTCGAATCTCCTACAATGAGCAGTTCTTC
CDR3 protein: CASSIKARISYNEQFF

clone size: .
V gene: TRBV28
J gene: TRBJ2-1
D gene: TRBD2
CDR3 DNA: TGTGCCAGCAGTTTAGCGGGAGGACGAAGGGAGCAGTTCTTC
CDR3 protein: CASSLAGGRREQFF

clone size: .
V gene: TRBV9
J gene: TRBJ1-1
D gene: .
CDR3 DNA: TGTGCCAGCAGCGTAGGTGACAGGCCTGTTAACACTGAAGCTTTCTTT
CDR3 protein: CASSVGDRPVNTEAFF

clone size: .
V gene: TRBV4-2
J gene: TRBJ1-1
D gene: .
CDR3 DNA: TGTGCCAGCAGCCCCGCAGAGGGGGGTGGGGGCACTGAAGCTTTCTTT
CDR3 protein: CASSPAEGGGGTEAFF

clone size: once
V gene: TRBV7-2
J gene: TRBJ2-1
D gene: .
CDR3 DNA: TGTGCCAGCAGCTTACAGGAAACCTACAATGAGCAGTTCTTC
CDR3 protein: CASSLQETYNEQFF

clone size: few
V gene: TRBV6-1
J gene: TRBJ2-7
D gene: .
CDR3 DNA: TGTGCCAGCAGTGAGGGTCGGGCCTACGAGCAGTACTTC
CDR3 protein: CASSEGRAYEQYF

clone size: .
V gene: TRBV5-1
J gene: TRBJ2-6
D gene: TRBD1
CDR3 DNA: TGCGCCAGCAGCTCGACAGGGGGCGCTGGGGCCAACGTCCTGACTTTC
CDR3 protein: CASSSTGGAGANVLTF

clone size: .
V gene: TRBV18
J gene: TRBJ2-1
D gene: .
CDR3 DNA: TGTGCCAGCTCACCAGTGAGGGCTCGACAGTCGAGCAATGAGCAGTTCTTC
CDR3 protein: CASSPVRARQSSNEQFF

clone size: .
V gene: TRBV7-3
J gene: TRBJ2-7
D gene: .
CDR3 DNA: TGTGCCAGCAGCTCCAGGGGTGAGGGCGAGCAGTACTTC
CDR3 protein: CASSSRGEGEQYF

clone size: .
V gene: TRBV28
J gene: TRBJ1-5
D gene: .
CDR3 DNA: TGTGCCAGCGGAGTCGGGGGGTCACGGAGCAATCAGCCCCAGCATTTT
CDR3 protein: CASGVGGSRSNQPQHF

clone size: .
V gene: TRBV28
J gene: TRBJ2-3
D gene: TRBD2
CDR3 DNA: TGTGCCAGCAGTTTGGCGGGAGGGGGGACAGATACGCAGTATTTT
CDR3 protein: CASSLAGGGTDTQYF

clone size: .
V gene: TRBV7-3
J gene: TRBJ2-2
D gene: .
CDR3 DNA: TGTGCCAGCAGCTCCCTCCGGGATGCCGGGGAGCTGTTTTTT
CDR3 protein: CASSSLRDAGELFF

clone size: .
V gene: TRBV29-1
J gene: TRBJ2-7
D gene: TRBD1
CDR3 DNA: TGCAGCGTTGAACTCGGTACAGGGGGCGACGAGCAGTACTTC
CDR3 protein: CSVELGTGGDEQYF

clone size: .
V gene: TRBV6-1
J gene: TRBJ2-3
D gene: TRBD2
CDR3 DNA: TGTGCCAGCAGTGAAGGGGGGAGGGCAGATACGCAGTATTTT
CDR3 protein: CASSEGGRADTQYF

clone size: .
V gene: TRBV7-9
J gene: TRBJ1-6
D gene: .
CDR3 DNA: TGTGCCAGCAGCTTTGGGGGGGCTGGGGAATCACCCCTCCACTTT
CDR3 protein: CASSFGGAGESPLHF

clone size: .
V gene: TRBV28
J gene: TRBJ1-5
D gene: .
CDR3 DNA: TGTGCCAGCAGTCTAGAGTGGGGGGGGCCCCAGCATTTT
CDR3 protein: CASSLEWGGPQHF

clone size: .
V gene: TRBV19
J gene: TRBJ1-5
D gene: .
CDR3 DNA: TGTGCCAGTAGTGAGAGGAGCTCAAACAATCAGCCCCAGCATTTT
CDR3 protein: CASSERSSNNQPQHF

clone size: .
V gene: TRBV28
J gene: TRBJ2-1
D gene: TRBD1
CDR3 DNA: TGTGCCAGCAGTTGGGACAGGCCTAAGGTAGGGAATGAGCAGTTCTTC
CDR3 protein: CASSWDRPKVGNEQFF

clone size: .
V gene: TRBV6-6
J gene: TRBJ2-7
D gene: .
CDR3 DNA: TGTGCCAGCAGTTCGGCCCTAGAAGGCTACGAGCAGTACTTC
CDR3 protein: CASSSALEGYEQYF

clone size: once
V gene: TRBV5-1
J gene: TRBJ2-7
D gene: TRBD1
CDR3 DNA: TGCGCCAGCAGCATGCAGCAGGGGGCCTACGAGCAGTACTTC
CDR3 protein: CASSMQQGAYEQYF

clone size: once
V gene: TRBV5-1
J gene: TRBJ1-4
D gene: TRBD1
CDR3 DNA: TGCGCCAGCAGCTTGCCGGACACAGGGGGGTTGGAAAAACTGTTTTTT
CDR3 protein: CASSLPDTGGLEKLFF

clone size: .
V gene: TRBV7-2
J gene: TRBJ2-7
D gene: .
CDR3 DNA: TGTGCCAGCAGCTTAGATGTCGGCTACGAGCAGTACTTC
CDR3 protein: CASSLDVGYEQYF

clone size: .
V gene: TRBV30
J gene: TRBJ2-1
D gene: TRBD2
CDR3 DNA: TGTGCCTGGAGTCTTCCCGGACTAGCGGGAGGGGCTGAGCAGTTCTTC
CDR3 protein: CAWSLPGLAGGAEQFF

clone size: .
V gene: TRBV9
J gene: TRBJ2-1
D gene: .
CDR3 DNA: TGTGCCAGCAGCGTAGAAAGGGCTACCTACAATGAGCAGTTCTTC
CDR3 protein: CASSVERATYNEQFF

clone size: .
V gene: TRBV7-2
J gene: TRBJ2-2
D gene: .
CDR3 DNA: TGTGCCAGCAGCTCGAAGGTCACCGGGGAGCTGTTTTTT
CDR3 protein: CASSSKVTGELFF

clone size: .
V gene: TRBV19
J gene: TRBJ1-5
D gene: TRBD1
CDR3 DNA: TGTGCCAGTAGTATAGATCTTTTCAGCGACAGGGGTTTTAATCAGCCCCAGCATTTT
CDR3 protein: CASSIDLFSDRGFNQPQHF

clone size: .
V gene: TRBV7-2
J gene: TRBJ1-5
D gene: .
CDR3 DNA: TGTGCCAGCAGCTTAGTTAGCGGCCAGCCCCAGCATTTT
CDR3 protein: CASSLVSGQPQHF

clone size: .
V gene: TRBV2
J gene: TRBJ1-2
D gene: .
CDR3 DNA: TGTGCCAGCAGTGATGGTCGGACCTCGGTTCTCCACACCTTC
CDR3 protein: CASSDGRTSVLHTF

clone size: .
V gene: TRBV9
J gene: TRBJ1-6
D gene: .
CDR3 DNA: TGTGCCAGCAGCGCTACAGGGAGTGGGTACAATTCACCCCTCCACTTT
CDR3 protein: CASSATGSGYNSPLHF

clone size: .
V gene: TRBV27
J gene: TRBJ2-3
D gene: .
CDR3 DNA: TGTGCCAGCAGTTCCTCCGACGGCACAGATACGCAGTATTTT
CDR3 protein: CASSSSDGTDTQYF

clone size: .
V gene: TRBV7-3
J gene: TRBJ2-2
D gene: .
CDR3 DNA: TGTGCCAGCAGCTTAAATCCAGGGACGAACACCGGGGAGCTGTTTTTT
CDR3 protein: CASSLNPGTNTGELFF

clone size: .
V gene: TRBV18
J gene: TRBJ2-3
D gene: .
CDR3 DNA: TGTGCCAGCTCACCGGCCGGGAGATGGGATACGCAGTATTTT
CDR3 protein: CASSPAGRWDTQYF

clone size: once
V gene: TRBV5-1
J gene: TRBJ1-2
D gene: .
CDR3 DNA: TGCGCCAGCAGCTTGGCAATGAGGGAGGGCTACACCTTC
CDR3 protein: CASSLAMREGYTF

clone size: once
V gene: TRBV7-2
J gene: TRBJ2-5
D gene: .
CDR3 DNA: TGTGCCAGCAACTCTCCCTTTCCCGGGACCCAGTACTTC
CDR3 protein: CASNSPFPGTQYF

clone size: .
V gene: TRBV2
J gene: TRBJ2-7
D gene: .
CDR3 DNA: TGTGCCAGCAGTGTAGCAGCGGCAAACTACGAGCAGTACTTC
CDR3 protein: CASSVAAANYEQYF

clone size: .
V gene: TRBV9
J gene: TRBJ2-3
D gene: .
CDR3 DNA: TGTGCCAGCAGCGTAGATTCAGTAACAACGGATACGCAGTATTTT
CDR3 protein: CASSVDSVTTDTQYF

clone size: .
V gene: TRBV7-3
J gene: TRBJ2-7
D gene: .
CDR3 DNA: TGTGCCAGCAGCCCCCTTCCGGGTCACGAGCAGTACTTC
CDR3 protein: CASSPLPGHEQYF

clone size: few
V gene: TRBV18
J gene: TRBJ1-1
D gene: .
CDR3 DNA: TGTGCCAGCTCACCACGCCCCCAACAGGGTGACACTGAAGCTTTCTTT
CDR3 protein: CASSPRPQQGDTEAFF

clone size: once
V gene: TRBV19
J gene: TRBJ2-2
D gene: TRBD1
CDR3 DNA: TGTGCCAGTGGAGATGTGCGGGACAGGGGCACCGGGGAGCTGTTTTTT
CDR3 protein: CASGDVRDRGTGELFF

clone size: .
V gene: TRBV6-6
J gene: TRBJ1-1
D gene: TRBD1
CDR3 DNA: TGTGCCAGCATTGTACAGGGGTCGGGCACTGAAGCTTTCTTT
CDR3 protein: CASIVQGSGTEAFF

clone size: .
V gene: TRBV18
J gene: TRBJ1-1
D gene: .
CDR3 DNA: TGTGCCAGCTCACCCGAATTATTACAGATCACTGAAGCTTTCTTT
CDR3 protein: CASSPELLQITEAFF

clone size: .
V gene: TRBV29-1
J gene: TRBJ2-1
D gene: TRBD2
CDR3 DNA: TGCAGCGTAAAAACTAGCGGGGGGGTTAGGGAGCAGTTCTTC
CDR3 protein: CSVKTSGGVREQFF

clone size: .
V gene: TRBV11-2
J gene: TRBJ2-7
D gene: .
CDR3 DNA: TGTGCCAGCAGCTCCAATGCCTACGAGCAGTACTTC
CDR3 protein: CASSSNAYEQYF

clone size: .
V gene: TRBV28
J gene: TRBJ2-3
D gene: TRBD2
CDR3 DNA: TGTGCCAGCAGCCGACTAGCGGGGAGCACAGATACGCAGTATTTT
CDR3 protein: CASSRLAGSTDTQYF

clone size: .
V gene: TRBV27
J gene: TRBJ2-7
D gene: .
CDR3 DNA: TGTGCCAGCAGTTTAAGCCGCGGACCCTACGAGCAGTACTTC
CDR3 protein: CASSLSRGPYEQYF

clone size: .
V gene: TRBV5-6
J gene: TRBJ2-3
D gene: TRBD2
CDR3 DNA: TGTGCCAGCAGCTTAGGGAGGGACCCCTACACAGATACGCAGTATTTT
CDR3 protein: CASSLGRDPYTDTQYF

clone size: .
V gene: TRBV30
J gene: TRBJ2-1
D gene: .
CDR3 DNA: TGTGCCTGGACTTCAGGACTCCTCAGTTACAATGAGCAGTTCTTC
CDR3 protein: CAWTSGLLSYNEQFF

clone size: .
V gene: TRBV7-2
J gene: TRBJ2-7
D gene: .
CDR3 DNA: TGTGCCAGCAGCTTACGGAGAAGTGCGTACGAGCAGTACTTC
CDR3 protein: CASSLRRSAYEQYF

clone size: .
V gene: TRBV11-2
J gene: TRBJ2-1
D gene: .
CDR3 DNA: TGTGCCAGCAGCTTAGAATCCAGGTTGCGTGAGCAGTTCTTC
CDR3 protein: CASSLESRLREQFF

clone size: .
V gene: TRBV29-1
J gene: TRBJ2-2
D gene: .
CDR3 DNA: TGCAGCGTGTGCGATAGGGAAGGGACCGGGGAGCTGTTTTTT
CDR3 protein: CSVCDREGTGELFF

clone size: .
V gene: TRBV5-1
J gene: TRBJ2-1
D gene: TRBD2
CDR3 DNA: TGCGCCAGCAGAGGAATAGCGGGAAACAATGAGCAGTTCTTC
CDR3 protein: CASRGIAGNNEQFF

clone size: .
V gene: TRBV7-8
J gene: TRBJ2-3
D gene: TRBD2
CDR3 DNA: TGTGCCAGCAGCACAACTAGCGGGCAGTATTTT
CDR3 protein: CASSTTSGQYF

clone size: .
V gene: TRBV5-1
J gene: TRBJ2-7
D gene: .
CDR3 DNA: TGCGCCAGCAGCTTGGAGGTTGGGGGGACCGCCTACGAGCAGTACTTC
CDR3 protein: CASSLEVGGTAYEQYF